The source of this T cell receptor beta chain is a study of PD-L1 blockade in urothelial cancer. Overall study: Enrolled patients had been treated previously with 0 to 3 chemotherapy regimens. The analyses of blood took place 3 weeks (second dose) and 6 weeks after treatment start. Whole-study findings and limits: In blood at 3 weeks, tumor-associated clones expanded more among patients with durable benefit.

Comments on this clone: The antigen remains unidentified.

Clones were read by immunoSEQ multiplex PCR, and TCRdb kept only the in-frame ones, dropping some. This table has tens of thousands of clones, roughly 80% appearing once. The CDR3 consists of 15 residues. Looked up from germline, CDR1 is SGHDN and CDR2 is FVKESK. With V trimmed by 3 bases and J by 10 bases, 12 bases remained unmatched. Time point in this sample: pretreatment peripheral blood. Each individual provided 1 to 8 samples (taken pretreatment and on-treatment). The chain employs TRBV14 and TRBJ2-1; 7 bases agree with TRBD1. The source is a man aged 80 or over with urothelial cancer. Sample: PBMCs, taken around atezolizumab (anti-PD-L1) treatment. CDR3 in amino acids: CASSQLGGWQREQFF. The DNA of the CDR3 is TGTGCCAGCAGCCAGTTAGGGGGCTGGCAACGGGAGCAGTTCTTC.